What follows describes a single TCR beta chain. The antigen remains undetermined. This sample was included in a study of PD-1 blockade in classical Hodgkin lymphoma. Study outcomes and limitations: Relapsed/refractory patients reportedly had the lowest baseline TCR diversity, below newly diagnosed patients, who were below healthy donors. Prior therapy or disease activity may underlie the repertoire differences, whose causes remain undefined.

Time point denoted: newly diagnosed, previously untreated cHL patient sample. Serving as comparison were PBMCs from newly diagnosed, untreated classical Hodgkin lymphoma, which were sequenced alongside the relapsed/refractory trial patients. V was pared by 2 bases and J by 7 bases, with 8 bases between. Germline V lookup: CDR1 SNHLY, CDR2 FYNNEI. The CDR3 runs 12 residues. Sequencing used immunoSEQ multiplex PCR; TCRdb keeps in-frame clones, though not all of them. The sample includes 70,000 or so clones, roughly 93% of them seen just once. Sequencing used peripheral blood mononuclear cells (PBMCs). This receptor was obtained from a human donor with classical Hodgkin lymphoma. The chain uses TRBV2 and TRBJ1-2; tentative D call: TRBD1 (6 bases). CDR3 DNA: TGTGCCAGCAGTGAAAGGGGGGTTGGCTACACCTTC. This translates into CASSERGVGYTF.